This T cell receptor beta chain comes out of a study of glioma-infiltrating T cells. The CDR3 runs to 16 residues. CDR1 is MNHNY and CDR2 is SVGAGI in the germline V gene (reference sequence). Study results and limitations: Tissue and blood shared very few CDR3 sequences. Tissue-blood divergence was below expectation in non-neoplastic patients, above in gliomas.

Regarding this clonotype: The antigen remains unidentified. A read error may account for a junction end that differs from germline.

Amplification of TCR alpha and beta CDR3 regions from RNA used iRepertoire nested multiplex PCR. One-step reverse transcription and amplification started from approximately 100-400 ng of tissue mRNA or PBMC total RNA. Via MiXCR, TCRdb re-called the multiplex PCR reads, giving one row per CDR3 protein. The data hold about 140,000 distinct CDR3 sequences, with about 39% observed a single time. This clonotype originated in a human donor with low-grade glioma or glioblastoma, undergoing nonglioma brain surgery, or in good health (not recorded which). The chain couples TRBV6-6 to TRBJ2-3; possibly TRBD1 for D (7 bases). Material: glioma tissue, nonneoplastic brain tissue, or PBMCs (not recorded which). The CDR3 nucleotides read TGTGCCAGCAGTTACTCAGGGCAGGGGGGACCAGATACGCAGTGTTTT. This gives the protein CASSYSGQGGPDTQCF.